The 8 T cell receptor beta chains below were found in one sample sequenced in a study of control samples from healthy donors and cancer patients. TCRdb keeps only in-frame clones here, not all; method: immunoSEQ multiplex PCR. The sample holds more than 75,000 clones, about 88% seen once. Specimen: PBMCs. The receptors originated from a man aged 65 to 79 with lung cancer.

The rearrangement uses TRBV7-2 and TRBJ2-3; 7 nucleotides align to TRBD1. This CDR3 is built from 15 residues. Germline lookup yields CDR1 SGHTA and CDR2 FQGNSA. J gave up 0 bases and V 1 base, and 1 base lay outside the gene matches. CDR3 in DNA: TGTGCCAGCAGCTTAGACAGGGGAAGCACAGATACGCAGTATTTT. The encoded protein is CASSLDRGSTDTQYF.

This clone was observed once. The CDR3 here is CASSQDQRADGSNTGELFF. CDR3 nucleotide sequence: TGTGCCAGCAGCCAAGATCAGCGGGCTGACGGCTCGAACACCGGGGAGCTGTTTTTT. The V call is TRBV4-2, the J call TRBJ2-2; maybe TRBD2 (6 bases). Germline loops: CDR1 LGHNA, CDR2 YNFKEQ. V gave up 0 bases and J gave up 0 bases, with 17 bases separating them. This CDR3 comprises 19 residues.

V usage is TRBV24-1 and J usage is TRBJ2-1, with 8 positions matching TRBD2. Unmatched junction bases numbered 10, after V lost 7 bases and J lost 6 bases. This CDR3 is 15 amino acids long. Germline assignment: CDR1 KGHDR and CDR2 SFDVKD. The CDR3 nucleotides are TGTGCCACCAGCGGTCGGGAGGGTTCCCTCAATGAGCAGTTCTTC. Its protein is CATSGREGSLNEQFF.

The genes are TRBV6-5 and TRBJ2-1; a weak D match, TRBD2 (7 bases). Per the germline V gene, CDR1 is MNHEY and CDR2 is SVGAGI. Trimming pared 7 bases from V and 7 bases from J, leaving 20 bases between. The length of the CDR3 is 15 residues. CDR3 region: CASKKGGGPGNEQFF. The CDR3, as DNA: TGTGCCAGCAAAAAAGGGGGGGGGCCTGGGAATGAGCAGTTCTTC.

The chain joins TRBV9 to TRBJ2-3; TRBD2 might be the D (6 bases). The V and J ends lost 6 bases and 2 bases respectively, with 16 bases between them. Germline assignment: CDR1 SGDLS and CDR2 YYNGEE. The CDR3 sequence is 15 residues long. CDR3 loop: CASTRLGGTTDTQYF. The CDR3, as DNA: TGTGCCAGCACCCGTCTGGGGGGAACCACAGATACGCAGTATTTT.

V and J are TRBV5-6 and TRBJ1-6; D is undetermined. V gave up 0 bases and J gave up 13 bases, with 14 bases separating them. The germline V gene has CDR1 SGHDT and CDR2 YYEEEE. The CDR3 is made up of 14 amino acids. CDR3 residues: CASSLGVGSVPLHF. The CDR3, as DNA: TGTGCCAGCAGCTTGGGAGTGGGTTCGGTCCCCCTCCACTTT.

The chain carries TRBV19 and TRBJ1-2; D ambiguous. Trimming shortened V by 7 bases and J by 6 bases, and 12 bases separated the two germline ends. The CDR3 totals 12 residues. CDR1 is LNHDA and CDR2 is SQIVND in the germline V gene (reference sequence). The chain's CDR3 is CASNSGRDGYTF. Written as DNA, the CDR3 is TGTGCCAGTAACTCCGGAAGGGATGGCTACACCTTC.

The chain links TRBV28 to TRBJ2-5, with TRBD1 matching 8 bases. From germline, CDR1 is MDHEN and CDR2 SYDVKM. The CDR3 is 16 amino acids. The J segment lost 3 bases and the V segment lost 3 bases, leaving 9 bases of the junction unmatched. The chain's CDR3 is CASSFDGQGLKETQYF. In DNA, the CDR3 is TGTGCCAGCAGTTTTGACGGACAGGGCTTAAAAGAGACCCAGTACTTC. Full variable domain (outside the CDR3, taken from reference TRBV28 and TRBJ2-5): DVKVTQSSRYLVKRTGEKVFLECVQDMDHENMFWYRQDPGLGLRLIYFSYDVKMKEKGDIPEGYSVSREKKERFSLILESASTNQTSMYLCASSFDGQGLKETQYFGPGTRLLVL.